This T cell receptor beta chain was sequenced for a study of cytomegalovirus exposure and HLA in healthy donors. Whole-study results and caveats: A later analysis linked a missense variant in DCLRE1C to the trimming of TCR beta V and J genes. Within the data, a cluster of highly shared sequence variants was likely a sequencing artifact.

This CDR3 region has 16 residues. Between the trimmed V and J ends, which lost 6 bases and 1 base, there was a span of 13 bases. Germline CDR1 is MGHDK and CDR2 is SYGVNS. Vbeta (60) and Jbeta (13) primers were used in the PCR. Profiling relied on immunoSEQ multiplex PCR, and the TCRdb table lists in-frame clones only, not all of them. The repertoire includes fewer than 150,000 clones, roughly 69% of them detected once, and 6.5% to 9% sits in the top ten. About this clone itself: Its specificity is not known.

The sample taken for sequencing was PBMCs. The chain couples TRBV25-1 to TRBJ1-6, with D hard to call. The TCR sequence derives from a woman between 40 and 55 years old in good health and CMV-seropositive. The CDR3 loop reads CASSPEGGSYNSPLHF. For the CDR3, the DNA is TGTGCCAGCAGCCCAGAGGGAGGGTCCTATAATTCACCCCTCCACTTT.